This T cell receptor (beta chain) came from a study of T cell repertoires in ileal Crohn's disease. Study summary: Every patient was operated on for stricturing (approximately 60%) or penetrating (about 39%) complications. From the resection specimen's proximal margin, biopsies were taken as MI. Each sample's TCRB immunosequencing used roughly 500 nanograms of biopsy DNA. Study-wide findings and caveats: Compared with non-smokers, active smokers at surgery showed more clonal expansions.

Note on this clone: Its antigen remains unidentified.

Trimming left V 4 bases short and J 2 bases short, with 15 bases between. The germline gives CDR1 SGHRS, CDR2 YFSETQ. This CDR3 has 15 residues. Time point meaning: proximal margin of the surgical specimen (macroscopically non-inflamed). The data were produced by immunoSEQ multiplex PCR, yet TCRdb's version contains in-frame clones alone and is incomplete. The top ten hold around 40% of the sample, which has 7,000 to 7,500 clones, about 78% seen once. The specimen was ileal tissue. The gene calls are TRBV5-1 and TRBJ1-1; weak D call: TRBD1 (5 bases). This clonotype originated in an adult with Crohn's disease. CDR3 in DNA: TGCGCCAGCAGCCCGGCGGGGGTTGAAAACACTGAAGCTTTCTTT. The encoded protein is CASSPAGVENTEAFF.